This T cell receptor beta chain was documented in a study of cytomegalovirus exposure and HLA in healthy donors (TCRdb year 2017). About the study as a whole: An earlier analysis of several hundred of the donors reported about 300 Gb of sequence data and 95 million to 120 million unique TCR beta sequences obtained from approximately 180 million T cells. Rather than drawing on any new phenotypic data, the later analysis identified candidate immune exposures from TCR beta sequences and the way those sequences occurred across donors. To study patterns of TCR occurrence, a later analysis re-analyzed previously published TCR beta repertoires from 600 to 750 donors and added high-resolution HLA genotyping. To predict cytomegalovirus infection status, the study combined high-throughput TCR immunosequencing, statistical association of individual TCRs with disease status, and machine learning. A separate validation cohort of over a hundred different subjects was used in addition to the approximately 700-subject first cohort. Among 300 to 500 genotyped donors of the cohort, an average of around 220,000 unique TCR beta nucleotide sequences was sequenced per donor, of which about 19% were non-productive. Roughly 300 gigabases of sequencing data and tens of millions of unique TCR sequences were included in an early release covering roughly 600 HLA-typed donors. The T cell repertoires of 666 subjects were profiled by immunosequencing and related to cytomegalovirus serostatus. Typing coverage varied by locus: 629-630 donors for A, B, C, DRB1 and DQB1; approximately 500 for DQA1; nearly 610 for DPA1; 450 to 480 for DPB1. An earlier analysis of 587 of the donors applied high-throughput TCR beta sequencing to assess whether each TCR beta V gene segment acted as functional or pseudogenic. Of the roughly 410 genotyped donors, 75% to 85% were placed in the genetic ancestry cluster associated with self-reported Caucasian donors. Alongside the repertoire data, information on donor age, sex, ethnicity and CMV serostatus was compiled. HLA typing included class I and class II loci at four-digit resolution. Four to six DR-DQ haplotypes were handled as single units for association and clustering, since linkage in the cohort was strong. A later genetic analysis used genome-wide SNP genotypes for 398 of the 666 donors, treating that subset as a discovery cohort. Every discovery cohort repertoire had been produced on one sequencing platform. The study aimed to test whether signatures of past pathogen exposure could be identified by cataloging public T cell receptors. The investigation overall reported the following: The 87-base-pair reads could not distinguish some IMGT-functional V segments, including TRBV6-2 and TRBV6-3, so those segments were excluded. A later genetic analysis reported fewer N-insertions in productive TCRs among donors in an Asian-associated ancestry cluster than the roughly 670-donor mean. The sequencing pipeline was judged likely to have produced a cluster of highly shared sequence variants as a technical artifact. The only immune exposure information available for the cohort was CMV serostatus. A later analysis found that HLA-associated TCR beta chains were more clonally expanded and had lower generation probabilities than equally common non-associated chains. In an earlier analysis of 500 to 650 of the donors, most TCR beta V segments appeared in productive rearrangements about 87% or about 30% of the time, broadly matching IMGT annotations. It was suggested by the authors that the approach could potentially be generalized to other disease states and immunological phenotypes. A later analysis found that most CMV-associated TCR beta chains appeared HLA-restricted, with HLA associations seemingly driven largely by CMV exposure. Only TCR beta chains were sequenced in this cohort, and the absence of alpha or paired-chain data limited detectable features. A further reported finding was that TCR beta sequences accurately predicted the HLA-A and HLA-B alleles for most subjects in the first cohort. In a later analysis, the rate of TCR association differed among HLA loci, with DRB1 alleles having the most associated TCRs and HLA-C alleles having the fewest. According to a later analysis, parvovirus B19, influenza, CMV and Epstein-Barr virus appeared linked to several top co-occurrence clusters. Because some donors lacked HLA typing at each locus, the association tests relied only on the typed subset. Linkage disequilibrium might explain the correlated functional status among segregating V segments, but an unknown experimental factor could not be ruled out. The earlier analysis of 450 to 700 of the donors excluded 15 to 20 rarely observed V segments, including chromosome 9 orphons, because counts were too low. A few of the identified cytomegalovirus-associated TCR beta chains were confirmed in vitro to be specific for cytomegalovirus antigens. A total of 164 TCR beta chains were listed by the study as associated with cytomegalovirus. V-gene and J-gene trimming of TCR beta chains was associated with a missense DCLRE1C variant in a later genetic analysis, and the association was replicated in an independent cohort. Sequencing depth was assumed to be roughly uniform across donors in the presence/absence analyses, though that assumption may not hold. When HLA alleles, especially DR and DQ, strongly co-occurred, attributing TCR associations to individual alleles was difficult. In a later analysis, about 16,000 TCR beta sequences were associated with specific HLA alleles at a false discovery rate of 0.05. The classifier was reported to diagnose cytomegalovirus status with high specificity and sensitivity in both the original cohort and the validation cohort. Across donors, most TCR sequences were observed very rarely, whereas some public TCRs were present in many individuals.

Including cysteine and phenylalanine, the CDR3 has 14 amino acids. The read is trimmed to its CDR3 DNA, 42 bases read in frame from base 1. The junction carries 7 bases between V and J, which are trimmed by 1 base and 1 base respectively. From the germline V gene, CDR1 is SGHTA and CDR2 is FQGNSA. Library generation was performed with the immunoSEQ multiplex PCR assay. The multiplex PCR relied on a mix of 60 forward primers for TCR Vbeta segments and 13 reverse primers for TCR Jbeta segments. Amplification of the CDR3 region of rearranged TCR beta genes was performed with a multiplex PCR assay on genomic DNA. The Illumina HiSeq System was used to sequence the amplified TCR beta libraries as 87-base-pair reads. The study's own analysis went as follows. A later analysis tallied 70 million to 100 million unique TCR beta chains across the 666 repertoires, and roughly 11 million of those chains were shared by two or more donors. A nearest-neighbor algorithm error-corrected the raw reads and collapsed the reads into unique sequences, merging closely related sequences to remove PCR and sequencing errors. CDR3 sequences were aligned to IMGT reference sequences to assign V, D and J gene segments. For a sequence to be retained, at least a six-nucleotide match to both a V gene segment and a J gene segment was required. Rearrangements were classified as productive when the CDR3 lacked stop codons and remained in frame with V and J, and all other rearrangements were classified as non-productive. CDR3 was defined by IMGT convention, running from the second conserved V-encoded cysteine to the conserved J-encoded phenylalanine. The earlier analysis of approximately 590 of the donors excluded any sequence lacking an unambiguous match to a single V gene segment. In an earlier analysis of some 590 of the donors, a V segment was called functional when productive rearrangements were above 56.7%, and segregating when the standard deviation between donors exceeded 5%. A statistical classification framework was built to diagnose cytomegalovirus status from the catalog of TCR beta chain sequences. V and J gene assignment, in a later analysis, came from comparing TCR nucleotide sequences with IMGT/GENE-DB human TR gene sequences. A later analysis assigned CDR3 sequences and most-parsimonious VDJ recombination scenarios with the TCRdist pipeline. A later analysis defined each TCR beta chain by its CDR3 amino acid sequence plus V-gene family, and excluded reads lacking a unique V-gene family. As a way to deal with suspected cross-contamination and a sequencing artifact, a later analysis dropped over 550 nucleotide sequences that were highly shared and had low generation probability. A later analysis calculated a clonal expansion index for each public chain from normalized within-repertoire ranks of inferred template counts. Generation probabilities in a later analysis came from a VDJ recombination model fitted to out-of-frame rearrangements, and those results were checked against IGoR. A later analysis scored TCR-TCR, TCR-HLA and TCR-CMV co-occurrence with hypergeometric tests, applying a repertoire-size bias correction to TCR pairs. To estimate false discovery rates, a later analysis permuted the HLA or CMV assignments 20 times. A later analysis grouped co-occurring TCRs with DBSCAN, adding TCRdist sequence similarity when clustering within HLA-allele-positive subsets. Repertoires with fewer than 30,000 or more than 120,000 public chains were left out of co-occurrence clustering, as were roughly five repertoires with anomalous nucleotide sharing. Drawn from immuneACCESS, this table holds only the in-frame rearrangements with V and J called that TCRdb kept. Clones are partly lost; checked studies trace under half to an unresolved V gene and leave the rest unexplained. V, J and clone size derive from that table, while D and trimming were established from the DNA sequence. This sample holds more than 150,000 clones; about three quarters were observed only once. The ten largest clones capture 6.5% to 8.5% of the sample.

Details on this clone: No cognate antigen has been identified for it. No qualities accompany the bases; no much larger clone lies one base away.

The cohort comprised approximately 700 healthy bone marrow donors. Cohort members were all nominally healthy when sampled, although unrecorded immune exposures were likely present. The donor tested CMV seropositive, placing the donor among the roughly 300 seropositive members of the cohort. Every donor gave a peripheral blood sample, and the peripheral blood mononuclear cells from that sample were used for TCR beta sequencing. The Qiagen DNeasy Blood Extraction Kit was used to extract genomic DNA from the blood cell samples. The V and J genes are TRBV7-2 and TRBJ1-2; the D gene identity is not certain. Sequenced sample: PBMCs. This TCR was recovered from a woman aged 40 to 50 in good health and CMV-seropositive. The DNA sequence is as follows: TGTGCCAGCAGCTTAGTGTCCGGTAACTATGGCTACACCTTC. Its protein is CASSLVSGNYGYTF.